This T cell receptor (beta chain) was observed in a study of cytomegalovirus exposure and HLA in healthy donors. Study-level findings and limits: Previously analyzed data showed that most TCR beta V segments were productive at a frequency of about 87% or about 30%. DRB1 showed the most TCR associations and HLA-C the fewest in a later analysis, as rates varied by HLA locus.

V lost 2 bases and J 4 bases, leaving 14 bases between the germline ends. The CDR3 contains 15 residues. The germline V gene encodes CDR1 LGHNA and CDR2 YSLEER. Nominal health characterized the donors when sampled, though unrecorded immune exposures were likely. The PCR employed 60 Vbeta primers together with 13 Jbeta primers. Only in-frame clones appear in the TCRdb table, and some are missing; sequencing was by immunoSEQ multiplex PCR. The table records roughly 190,000 clones, about 80% of them present only once. Concerning this clone: Its antigen is unknown.

This sequence was found in a woman between 45 and 65 years old in good health and CMV-seronegative. The rearrangement links TRBV4-3 to TRBJ1-1; no clear D. The specimen was PBMCs. The CDR3 sequence is CASSQFDGRGTEAFF. The CDR3 DNA sequence: TGCGCCAGCAGCCAATTTGACGGTCGGGGCACTGAAGCTTTCTTT.